Shown below are 29 T cell receptor beta chains from a single sample sequenced in a study of STAT5B mutations in CD4+ large granular lymphocyte leukemia. Data came from immunoSEQ multiplex PCR; TCRdb stores just in-frame clones and leaves some out. This table holds about 32,000 clones, around 81% found once. The sample consisted of CD4+ T cells from blood buffy coats. The receptors come from a human donor in good health.

The gene calls are TRBV25-1 and TRBJ1-5; D call uncertain. V was cut by 3 bases and J by 0 bases, with 6 bases left in between. The CDR3 extends over 14 amino acids. Germline V gene sequence: CDR1 MGHDK, CDR2 SYGVNS. The CDR3 sequence is CASSDYISNQPQHF. The DNA for the CDR3 is TGTGCCAGCAGTGATTACATTAGCAATCAGCCCCAGCATTTT.

This rearrangement joins TRBV7-9 to TRBJ1-1; D not resolved. The germline V and J ends were trimmed by 11 bases and 5 bases, with 15 bases remaining between them. Germline assignment: CDR1 SEHNR and CDR2 FQNEAQ (reference sequence). The CDR3 runs to 12 residues. The CDR3 loop is CASSGLGTEAFF. The CDR3 DNA reads TGTGCCTCTTCCGGGTTGGGGACTGAAGCTTTCTTT. The full variable domain, its missing parts supplied by reference TRBV7-9 and TRBJ1-1, is DTGVSQNPRHKITKRGQNVTFRCDPISEHNRLYWYRQTLGQGPEFLTYFQNEAQLEKSRLLSDRFSAERPKGSFSTLEIQRTEQGDSAMYLCASSGLGTEAFFGQGTRLTVV.

The V and J genes are TRBV5-5 and TRBJ1-1, with D uncertain. Germline CDR1 is SGHKS and CDR2 is YYEKEE (reference sequence). Trimming stripped 0 bases from V and 4 bases from J, with 10 bases between. The CDR3 contains 14 residues. CDR3 DNA: TGTGCCAGCAGCTTGGTGGCTGAGGGCACTGAAGCTTTCTTT. Its protein is CASSLVAEGTEAFF. Combining the CDR3 with reference TRBV5-5 and TRBJ1-1 gives the whole variable domain DAGVTQSPTHLIKTRGQQVTLRCSPISGHKSVSWYQQVLGQGPQFIFQYYEKEERGRGNFPDRFSARQFPNYSSELNVNALLLGDSALYLCASSLVAEGTEAFFGQGTRLTVV.

The genes are TRBV25-1 and TRBJ1-1; D is possibly TRBD1 (6 bases). The CDR3 spans 13 residues. CDR1 MGHDK and CDR2 SYGVNS come from the germline V gene. V was pared by 5 bases and J by 4 bases, with 11 bases between. Written as DNA, the CDR3 is TGTGCCAGCAGTAACAGGGTTGGCACTGAAGCTTTCTTT. Translated: CASSNRVGTEAFF.

The rearrangement links TRBV5-1 to TRBJ2-1, with no clear D. Trimming took off 7 bases at V and 7 bases at J, with 15 bases between the two ends. This CDR3 has 13 residues. Germline CDR1 and CDR2: SGHRS and YFSETQ. CDR3 in DNA: TGCGCCAGCCGACGGGCATCCGGTAATGAGCAGTTCTTC. This sequence encodes CASRRASGNEQFF.

The chain carries TRBV4-3 and TRBJ2-7; D tentatively fits TRBD1 or TRBD2 (5 bases each). Germline values: CDR1 LGHNA, CDR2 YSLEER. The CDR3 loop spans 13 amino acids. The germline V and J ends were trimmed by 3 bases and 3 bases, with 9 bases remaining between them. CDR3 nucleotide sequence: TGCGCCAGCAGCCAGGCAGGGAGCTACGAGCAGTACTTC. It encodes CASSQAGSYEQYF.

CDR3 sequence (DNA): TGTGCCAGTAGTTCCTCTCCTAGCGGCACCTACAATGAGCAGTTCTTC. This gives the protein CASSSSPSGTYNEQFF. The chain combines TRBV19 with TRBJ2-1, with 7 bases lining up with TRBD2. V lost 5 bases and J lost 2; bases outside the gene matches: 9. The length of the CDR3 is 16 residues. The germline V gene has CDR1 LNHDA and CDR2 SQIVND (reference sequence).

The genes are TRBV6-5 and TRBJ2-3; D ambiguous. Germline CDR1 and CDR2: MNHEY and SVGAGI. The CDR3 runs 15 residues. Between the trimmed V and J ends, which lost 2 bases and 2 bases, there was a span of 11 bases. The CDR3 DNA sequence: TGTGCCAGCAGTTACATGGGGTATTCCACAGATACGCAGTATTTT. Residues: CASSYMGYSTDTQYF.

This chain uses TRBV9 with TRBJ1-1; D perhaps matches TRBD1 (5 bases). Trimming cost V 4 bases and J 3 bases, with 16 bases left between them. The CDR3 has 15 residues. The germline CDR1 and CDR2 sequences are SGDLS and YYNGEE. The CDR3 loop reads CASSSRDPSHTEAFF. CDR3 nucleotide sequence: TGTGCCAGCAGCTCCCGGGACCCATCCCACACTGAAGCTTTCTTT.

The chain recombines TRBV7-9 with TRBJ2-3, with D perhaps TRBD1 (5 bases). The CDR3 spans 13 residues. In germline, CDR1 is SEHNR, CDR2 FQNEAQ (reference sequence). The V end was cut by 7 bases, the J end by 6 bases, with 14 bases between. CDR3 residues: CASKPTEEDTQYF. CDR3 in DNA: TGTGCCAGCAAACCGACAGAGGAGGATACGCAGTATTTT.

The genes are TRBV5-1 and TRBJ2-2; D call uncertain. Trimming stripped 0 bases from V and 4 bases from J, with 4 bases between. Germline lookup yields CDR1 SGHRS and CDR2 YFSETQ. There are 13 residues in the CDR3. The CDR3 region is CASSLDFTGELFF. CDR3 DNA sequence: TGCGCCAGCAGCTTGGACTTCACCGGGGAGCTGTTTTTT. Variable domain in full (rest from reference TRBV5-1 and TRBJ2-2): KAGVTQTPRYLIKTRGQQVTLSCSPISGHRSVSWYQQTPGQGLQFLFEYFSETQRNKGNFPGRFSGRQFSNSRSEMNVSTLELGDSALYLCASSLDFTGELFFGEGSRLTVL.

The gene calls are TRBV28 and TRBJ2-7, with D uncertain. The CDR3 extends over 11 amino acids. V was clipped by 4 bases and J by 9 bases, with 10 bases between them. Germline CDR1 is MDHEN and CDR2 is SYDVKM. CDR3 loop: CASSSPWGQYF. Written as DNA, the CDR3 is TGTGCCAGCAGTTCCCCCTGGGGGCAGTACTTC.

This sequence joins TRBV7-2 and TRBJ2-2; TRBD2 matches 12 bases. J was trimmed by 0 bases and V by 5 bases; bases with no gene match: 7. The V gene's germline CDR1 is SGHTA and CDR2 FQGNSA. The CDR3 totals 18 residues. The CDR3 is CASSRPGLAGSNTGELFF. DNA of the CDR3: TGTGCCAGCAGCAGGCCGGGACTAGCGGGCTCGAACACCGGGGAGCTGTTTTTT.

Only a few counts were recorded for this clone. The chain combines TRBV14 with TRBJ2-7; TRBD1 matches 7 bases. J was trimmed by 3 bases and V by 4 bases; bases with no gene match: 12. The CDR3 contains 16 residues. The germline gives CDR1 SGHDN, CDR2 FVKESK. The CDR3 reads CASSPPGTAMGYEQYF. CDR3 coding DNA: TGTGCCAGCAGCCCCCCCGGGACAGCGATGGGCTACGAGCAGTACTTC.

This chain joins TRBV6-1 and TRBJ1-3; D remains unclear. CDR3 size: 14 residues. Germline V CDR1 and CDR2: MNHNS, SASEGT. Trimming stripped 7 bases from V and 0 bases from J, with 10 bases between. The CDR3, as DNA: TGTGCCAGCAAACGGGCGTTCTCTGGAAACACCATATATTTT. Translation gives CASKRAFSGNTIYF.

In this sample, this clone turned up once. The V call is TRBV7-8, the J call TRBJ2-1; 9 bases are shared with TRBD2. The CDR3 length is 17 residues. Germline V gene data show CDR1 as SGHVS and CDR2 as FQNEAQ. V lost 5 bases and J lost 2; bases outside the gene matches: 10. CDR3 coding DNA: TGTGCCAGCAGCCGCCTCGGGGCGGGAGGGACCTACAATGAGCAGTTCTTC. It yields the protein CASSRLGAGGTYNEQFF.

A remark on this clone: The junction departs from germline at one end; a sequencing error may be responsible. This chain links TRBV2 with TRBJ2-7; 10 positions match TRBD2. Germline assignment: CDR1 SNHLY and CDR2 FYNNEI. The CDR3 covers 12 residues. Here the CDR3 reads CASRPLGTSEKF. DNA of the CDR3: TGTGCCAGCCGCCCCTTAGGGACTAGCGAAAAATTC.

V gene TRBV7-2 combines with J gene TRBJ2-2; D gene unclear. Trimming took 8 bases from V and 4 from J, leaving 14 bases between them. Germline-derived CDR1 and CDR2 are SGHTA and FQGNSA. This CDR3 comprises 14 residues. The CDR3 region has the DNA TGTGCCAGCTGTGCTACTCGAAGCACCGGGGAGCTGTTTTTT. It is translated as CASCATRSTGELFF.

V and J are TRBV5-8 and TRBJ1-5; 7 bases agree with TRBD1. The CDR3 extends over 15 amino acids. Trimming cost V 4 bases and J 1 base; bases outside gene matches: 5. Germline CDR1 and CDR2: SGHTS and YDEGEE. CDR3 nucleotide sequence: TGTGCCAGCAGCCGACAGGGACGGAGCAATCAGCCCCAGCATTTT. Protein sequence: CASSRQGRSNQPQHF.

The chain links TRBV6-5 to TRBJ1-6, with 7 bases fitting TRBD1. This CDR3 region has 13 residues. Germline CDR1 reads MNHEY; CDR2 reads SVGAGI. V was pared by 2 bases and J by 11 bases, with 3 bases of the junction left unmatched. CDR3 in amino acids: CASSYGQGAPLHF. As DNA, the CDR3 is TGTGCCAGCAGTTACGGGCAGGGGGCACCCCTCCACTTT.

The V gene is TRBV7-2, the J gene TRBJ2-1, with D hard to call. V shed 0 bases and J shed 6 bases, with 3 bases lying between them. The CDR3 runs to 12 residues. Germline V gene sequence: CDR1 SGHTA, CDR2 FQGNSA. In nucleotides, the CDR3 is TGTGCCAGCAGCTTAGCCCGCAATGAGCAGTTCTTC. This codes for CASSLARNEQFF.

The chain combines TRBV4-2 with TRBJ2-3; D is possibly TRBD2 (5 bases). V was trimmed by 1 base and J by 0 bases, leaving 11 bases between them. This CDR3 is 16 amino acids long. Germline V gene data show CDR1 as LGHNA and CDR2 as YNFKEQ. Here the CDR3 reads CASSQVERPSTDTQYF. The CDR3 DNA is TGTGCCAGCAGCCAAGTCGAGCGGCCTAGCACAGATACGCAGTATTTT.

V is TRBV29-1 and J is TRBJ2-7; possibly TRBD2 for D (5 bases). Germline loops: CDR1 SQVTM, CDR2 ANQGSEA. The germline V and J ends were trimmed by 5 bases and 3 bases, with 14 bases remaining between them. The CDR3 length is 13 residues. The CDR3 DNA is TGCAGCGTTCCCGGGAAGGGAAGCTACGAGCAGTACTTC. It is translated as CSVPGKGSYEQYF.

This clone showed up just a few times. The V call is TRBV18, the J call TRBJ1-3, with 7 nucleotides matching TRBD1. The CDR3 consists of 16 residues. CDR1 is KGHSH, CDR2 LQKENI, per germline. Germline trimming cut 3 bases from V and 0 bases from J; bases unmatched to any gene: 5. DNA of the CDR3: TGTGCCAGCTCACCTGCTCAGGGGGGCTCTGGAAACACCATATATTTT. The encoded protein is CASSPAQGGSGNTIYF.

The chain employs TRBV30 and TRBJ2-3, with D perhaps being TRBD1 or TRBD2 (5 bases each). V was clipped by 1 base and J by 3 bases, with 14 bases between them. The CDR3 has 15 residues. Germline V gives CDR1 GTSNPN, CDR2 SVGIG (reference sequence). The CDR3 DNA sequence: TGTGCCTGGAGTGACGAGGGGATCCGGACAGATACGCAGTATTTT. Amino acids: CAWSDEGIRTDTQYF.

This clone was observed a handful of times. J is TRBJ2-7 and V is TRBV10-3; a possible D gene is TRBD1 (6 bases). CDR3 length: 13 residues. Looked up from germline, CDR1 is ENHRY and CDR2 is SYGVKD. The V end was cut by 5 bases, the J end by 5 bases, with 13 bases between. CDR3 nucleotides: TGTGCCATCAGTACCTCGGCAGGGGACGAGCAGTACTTC. Its protein is CAISTSAGDEQYF.

The chain is built from TRBV7-7 and TRBJ2-7; tentatively, D is TRBD1 or TRBD2 (5 bases each). CDR3 length: 16 residues. V lost 3 bases to trimming and J lost 5 bases, with 20 bases between them. CDR1 and CDR2 from the germline V gene are SSHAT and FNYEAQ (reference sequence). This chain's CDR3 is CASSFTRDAAIHEQYF. CDR3 coding DNA: TGTGCCAGCAGCTTCACCCGGGACGCAGCCATCCACGAGCAGTACTTC.

Remarks on this clone: Additional DNA sequences in this sample encode the identical CDR3. This chain links TRBV6-5 with TRBJ2-7, with 7 bases identical to TRBD1. The germline V gene encodes CDR1 MNHEY and CDR2 SVGAGI. The V segment lost 4 bases and the J segment 0 bases; nucleotides outside the gene matches: 6. This CDR3 comprises 15 residues. The CDR3 is CASSSAGGGSYEQYF. The CDR3 bases are TGTGCCAGCAGTTCTGCAGGGGGTGGCTCCTACGAGCAGTACTTC.

The chain combines TRBV7-2 with TRBJ2-1; 7 positions agree with TRBD2. CDR1 and CDR2 (germline): SGHTA, FQGNSA. J was trimmed by 4 bases and V by 3 bases; bases with no gene match: 3. The CDR3 contains 14 residues. Written as DNA, the CDR3 is TGTGCCAGCAGCTTGCGGGACTATTACAATGAGCAGTTCTTC. This translates into CASSLRDYYNEQFF.